These 15 T cell receptor gamma chains originate from one sample sequenced in a study of gamma-delta chains in newborns, infants, children. TCRdb reanalysed the reads with CATT. The table for this sample gives about 20 gamma-chain clones. Source material: blood. All receptors come from a child who received the measles vaccine. This table probably holds off-target reads from a library built for another chain.

This clone was observed a handful of times. Because the CDR3's place on the DNA is in doubt, the DNA is left out and the CDR3 is given as listed by TCRdb. The J gene went uncalled, whereas the V gene is TRGV9. Per germline, CDR1 GITISATS and CDR2 ISYDGTV (reference sequence). The length of the CDR3 is 25 amino acids, counting both ends. The CDR3 here is CACDTAGGYSWDTRQMFFGTGIKLF.

As for this clone: The DNA is left out, because the CDR3 cannot be placed on it with certainty; the CDR3 is given as TCRdb lists it. The J gene went uncalled, whereas the V gene is TRGV9. The CDR3 totals 26 residues, both ends included. CDR1 and CDR2 (germline): GITISATS, ISYDGTV (reference sequence). The chain's CDR3 is CACDTVLGDSSWDTRQMFFGTGIKLF.

To note about this clone: The DNA is left out, because the CDR3 cannot be placed on it with certainty; the CDR3 is given as TCRdb lists it. The V gene is listed as TRGV9; no J gene was called. The CDR3 extends over 28 residues, inclusive of both ends. The germline CDR1 and CDR2 sequences are GITISATS and ISYDGTV (reference sequence). The CDR3 reads CACDTVLGGFPSSWDTRQMFFGTGIKLF.

The J gene went uncalled, whereas the V gene is TRGV9. Germline loops: CDR1 GITISATS, CDR2 ISYDGTV (reference sequence). This CDR3 spans 16 amino acids. The CDR3 bases are TGTGCCTGTGCCCTACTGGGGGATATCGGGACAGCACAACTCTTCTTT. This codes for CACALLGDIGTAQLFF.

In regard to this clone: The limits of the CDR3 on the DNA are not certain, so only TCRdb's listed CDR3 is given. The J segment was not called; the V segment is TRGV9. Germline assignment: CDR1 GITISATS and CDR2 ISYDGTV (reference sequence). The CDR3 has 26 residues if both end residues are counted. The CDR3 spells CACDSTGGPSSWDTRQMFFGTGIKLF.

This clone appeared once. The limits of the CDR3 on the DNA are not certain, so only TCRdb's listed CDR3 is given. No J gene call was made, and the V gene is TRGV9. Inclusive of both ends, the CDR3 amounts to 26 amino acids. The germline CDR1 and CDR2 sequences are GITISATS and ISYDGTV (reference sequence). Here the CDR3 reads CACDPWGIPSSWDTRQMFFGTGIKLF.

To note about this clone: The DNA is left out, because the CDR3 cannot be placed on it with certainty; the CDR3 is given as TCRdb lists it. No J gene call was made, and the V gene is TRGV9. Including both end residues, the CDR3 is 26 amino acids long. Germline V CDR1 and CDR2: GITISATS, ISYDGTV (reference sequence). The CDR3 is CACDTVLGDTSWDTRQMFFGTGIKLF.

A note on this clone: The DNA is omitted, as the CDR3 cannot be located on it reliably, and the CDR3 follows TCRdb's listing. TRGV11 is the V gene, and the J gene was not called. TRGV11 is reported as an ORF; its role is uncertain. Termini included, the CDR3 measures 25 amino acids. CDR3 sequence: CACDTWGPSSWDTRQMFFGTGIKLF.

As to this clone: The DNA is omitted, as the CDR3 cannot be located on it reliably, and the CDR3 follows TCRdb's listing. The J gene was not called, though the V gene is TRGV9. The CDR3 spans 28 amino acids, including both terminal residues. The germline gives CDR1 GITISATS, CDR2 ISYDGTV (reference sequence). The CDR3 reads CACDFLLGDVPSSWDTRQMFFGTGIKLF.

This clone appeared once. The DNA is left out, because the CDR3 cannot be placed on it with certainty; the CDR3 is given as TCRdb lists it. Here the V gene is TRGV9, but the J gene went uncalled. CDR1 is GITISATS, CDR2 ISYDGTV, per germline (reference sequence). Ends included, the CDR3 has 23 residues. The CDR3: CACDPQASWGTRQMFFGTGIKLF.

A word on this clone: No DNA is shown, since the ends of the CDR3 on it are uncertain; the CDR3 is the one TCRdb lists. The J gene went uncalled, whereas the V gene is TRGV9. From its first to its last residue, the CDR3 has 23 amino acids. Looked up from germline, CDR1 is GITISATS and CDR2 is ISYDGTV (reference sequence). The chain's CDR3 is CACDKGDTWDTRQMFFGTGIKLF.

Only one count was recorded for this clone. No DNA is shown, since the ends of the CDR3 on it are uncertain; the CDR3 is the one TCRdb lists. CDR3 protein: CACDRLFPFAPPWDTRQMFFGTGIKLF. The V gene is TRGV9; the J gene was not called. In germline, CDR1 is GITISATS, CDR2 ISYDGTV (reference sequence). The CDR3 numbers 27 amino acids, ends counted.

Regarding this clone: The DNA is left out, because the CDR3 cannot be placed on it with certainty; the CDR3 is given as TCRdb lists it. Here the V gene is TRGV9, but the J gene went uncalled. Germline lookup yields CDR1 GITISATS and CDR2 ISYDGTV (reference sequence). The CDR3 is 25 amino acids long, termini counted. CDR3 amino acids: CACDTGMASSWDTRQMFFGTGIKLF.

About this clone itself: Because the CDR3's place on the DNA is in doubt, the DNA is left out and the CDR3 is given as listed by TCRdb. The CDR3: CACDTGGYRSWDTRQMFFGTGIKLF. Called V gene: TRGV9; the J gene was not called. Counting both end residues, the CDR3 totals 25 amino acids. CDR1 and CDR2 from the germline V gene are GITISATS and ISYDGTV (reference sequence).

In the case of this clone: No DNA is shown, since the ends of the CDR3 on it are uncertain; the CDR3 is the one TCRdb lists. The V gene is TRGV9, but the J gene lacks a call. Germline V gene data show CDR1 as GITISATS and CDR2 as ISYDGTV (reference sequence). The CDR3 is 26 residues long, ends included. CDR3 residues: CACDKNRNAISWDTRQMFFGTGIKLF.